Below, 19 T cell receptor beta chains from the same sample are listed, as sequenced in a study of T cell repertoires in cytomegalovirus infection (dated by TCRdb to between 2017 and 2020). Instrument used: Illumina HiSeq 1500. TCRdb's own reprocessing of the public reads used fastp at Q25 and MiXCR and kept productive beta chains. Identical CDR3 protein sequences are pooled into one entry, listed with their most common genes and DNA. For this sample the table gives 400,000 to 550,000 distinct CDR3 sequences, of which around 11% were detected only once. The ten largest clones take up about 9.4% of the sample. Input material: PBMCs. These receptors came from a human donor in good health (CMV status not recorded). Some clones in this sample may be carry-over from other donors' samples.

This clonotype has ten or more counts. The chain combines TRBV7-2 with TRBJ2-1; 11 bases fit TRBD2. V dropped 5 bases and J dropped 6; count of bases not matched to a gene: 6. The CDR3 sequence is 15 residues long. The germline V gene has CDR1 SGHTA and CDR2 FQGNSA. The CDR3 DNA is TGTGCCAGCAGCCTGACTAGCGGGACAGGCAATGAGCAGTTCTTC. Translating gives CASSLTSGTGNEQFF.

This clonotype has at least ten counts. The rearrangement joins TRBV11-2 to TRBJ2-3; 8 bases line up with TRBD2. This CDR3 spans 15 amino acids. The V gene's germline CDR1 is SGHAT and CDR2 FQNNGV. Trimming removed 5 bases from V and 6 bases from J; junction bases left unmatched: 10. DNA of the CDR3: TGTGCCAGCAGCCCCGGGGGCGGGAGGTCCGATACGCAGTATTTT. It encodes CASSPGGGRSDTQYF. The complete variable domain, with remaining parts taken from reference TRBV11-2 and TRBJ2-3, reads EAGVAQSPRYKIIEKRQSVAFWCNPISGHATLYWYQQILGQGPKLLIQFQNNGVVDDSQLPKDRFSAERLKGVDSTLKIQPAKLEDSAVYLCASSPGGGRSDTQYFGPGTRLTVL.

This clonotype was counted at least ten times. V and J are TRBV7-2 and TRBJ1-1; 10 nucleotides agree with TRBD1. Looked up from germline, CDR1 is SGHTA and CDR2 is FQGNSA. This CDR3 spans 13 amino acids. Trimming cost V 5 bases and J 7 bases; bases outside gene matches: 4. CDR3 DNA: TGTGCCAGCAGCATCGGGACAGGGGTTGAAGCTTTCTTT. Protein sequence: CASSIGTGVEAFF. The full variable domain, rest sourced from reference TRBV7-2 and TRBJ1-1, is GAGVSQSPSNKVTEKGKDVELRCDPISGHTALYWYRQSLGQGLEFLIYFQGNSAPDKSGLPSDRFSAERTGGSVSTLTIQRTQQEDSAVYLCASSIGTGVEAFFGQGTRLTVV.

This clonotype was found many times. The CDR3, as DNA: TGTGCCAGCAGCTTAATACTAGCGGGGGAGCAGTTCTTC. This gives the protein CASSLILAGEQFF. J is TRBJ2-1 and V is TRBV7-9; 10 bases map to TRBD2. Germline V gene data show CDR1 as SEHNR and CDR2 as FQNEAQ (reference sequence). Trimming took 2 bases from V and 10 from J; bases not matched to a gene: 2. The CDR3 runs to 13 residues.

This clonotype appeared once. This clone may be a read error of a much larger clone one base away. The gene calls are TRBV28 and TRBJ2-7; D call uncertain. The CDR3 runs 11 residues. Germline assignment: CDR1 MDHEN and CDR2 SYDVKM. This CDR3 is CGSSAPNEQYF. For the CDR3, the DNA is TGTGGCAGCAGTGCCCCTAACGAGCAGTACTTC. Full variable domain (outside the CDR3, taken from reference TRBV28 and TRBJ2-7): DVKVTQSSRYLVKRTGEKVFLECVQDMDHENMFWYRQDPGLGLRLIYFSYDVKMKEKGDIPEGYSVSREKKERFSLILESASTNQTSMYLCGSSAPNEQYFGPGTRLTVT.

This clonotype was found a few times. CDR3 nucleotide sequence: TGTGCCAGCAGCCCCATGGACAGGGGCCCGACCTACGAGCAGTACTTC. Protein product: CASSPMDRGPTYEQYF. The chain joins TRBV5-4 to TRBJ2-7; 9 nucleotides agree with TRBD1. Losses at the gene ends were 4 bases for V and 2 bases for J; bases not matched to a gene: 10. Germline CDR1 is SGHNT and CDR2 is YYREEE (reference sequence). This CDR3 contains 16 residues.

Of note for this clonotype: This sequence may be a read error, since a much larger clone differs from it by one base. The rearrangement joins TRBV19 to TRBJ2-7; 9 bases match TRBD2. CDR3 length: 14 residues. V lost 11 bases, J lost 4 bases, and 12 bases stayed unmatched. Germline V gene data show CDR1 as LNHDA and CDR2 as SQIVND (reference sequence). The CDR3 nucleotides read TGTGCCGGTAAGGTGCGGGAGGGGTGGTACGAGCAGTACTTC. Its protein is CAGKVREGWYEQYF.

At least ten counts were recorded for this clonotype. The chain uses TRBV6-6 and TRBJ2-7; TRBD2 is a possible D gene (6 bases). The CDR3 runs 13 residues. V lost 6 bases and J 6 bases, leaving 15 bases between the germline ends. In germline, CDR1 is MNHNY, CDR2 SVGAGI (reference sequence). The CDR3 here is CASSPTWGVEQYF. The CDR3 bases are TGTGCCAGCAGCCCTACGTGGGGGGTCGAGCAGTACTTC.

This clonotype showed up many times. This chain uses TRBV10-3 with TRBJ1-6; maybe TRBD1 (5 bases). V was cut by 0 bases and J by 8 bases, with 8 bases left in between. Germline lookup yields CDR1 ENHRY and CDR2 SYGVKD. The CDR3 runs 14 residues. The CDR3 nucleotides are TGTGCCATCAGTGAGTCGGGAGGGGATTCACCCCTCCACTTT. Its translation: CAISESGGDSPLHF.

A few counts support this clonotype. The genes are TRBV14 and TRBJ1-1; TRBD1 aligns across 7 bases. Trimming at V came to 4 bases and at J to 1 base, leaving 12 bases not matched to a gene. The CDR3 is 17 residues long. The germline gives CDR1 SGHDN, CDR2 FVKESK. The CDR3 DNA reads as TGTGCCAGCAGCCCCAAGAGGCCCGGACAGGCGAACACTGAAGCTTTCTTT. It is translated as CASSPKRPGQANTEAFF. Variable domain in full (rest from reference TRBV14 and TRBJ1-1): EAGVTQFPSHSVIEKGQTVTLRCDPISGHDNLYWYRRVMGKEIKFLLHFVKESKQDESGMPNNRFLAERTGGTYSTLKVQPAELEDSGVYFCASSPKRPGQANTEAFFGQGTRLTVV.

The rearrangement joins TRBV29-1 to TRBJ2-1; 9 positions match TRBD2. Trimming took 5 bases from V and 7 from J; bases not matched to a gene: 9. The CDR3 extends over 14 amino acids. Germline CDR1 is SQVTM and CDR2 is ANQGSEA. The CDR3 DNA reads TGCAGCGTTCGGGCTAGCGGGGTGGAGAATGAGCAGTTCTTC. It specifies CSVRASGVENEQFF.

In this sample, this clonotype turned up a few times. The CDR3 here is CASSQENQPQHF. Here the CDR3 DNA reads TGTGCCAGCAGCCAAGAGAATCAGCCCCAGCATTTT. The J gene is TRBJ1-5, the V gene TRBV3-1, with D unclear. The V gene lost 0 bases and the J gene lost 4 bases, with 1 base spanning the gap. CDR3 length: 12 amino acids. Germline V lookup: CDR1 LGHDT, CDR2 YNNKEL (reference sequence).

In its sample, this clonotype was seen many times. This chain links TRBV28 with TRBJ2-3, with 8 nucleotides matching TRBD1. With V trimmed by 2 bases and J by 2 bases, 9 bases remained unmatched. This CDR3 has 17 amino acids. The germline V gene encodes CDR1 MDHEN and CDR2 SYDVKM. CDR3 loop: CASSLRRTGMVTDTQYF. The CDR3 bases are TGTGCCAGCAGTTTAAGGAGGACAGGGATGGTCACAGATACGCAGTATTTT. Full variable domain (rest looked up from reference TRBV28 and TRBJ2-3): DVKVTQSSRYLVKRTGEKVFLECVQDMDHENMFWYRQDPGLGLRLIYFSYDVKMKEKGDIPEGYSVSREKKERFSLILESASTNQTSMYLCASSLRRTGMVTDTQYFGPGTRLTVL.

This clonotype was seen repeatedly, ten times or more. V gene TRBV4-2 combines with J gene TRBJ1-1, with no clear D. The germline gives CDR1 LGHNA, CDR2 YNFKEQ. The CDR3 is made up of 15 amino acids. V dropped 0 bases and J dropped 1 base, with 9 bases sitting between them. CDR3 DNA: TGTGCCAGCAGCCAAGAATGGGTTGGGAACACTGAAGCTTTCTTT. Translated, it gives CASSQEWVGNTEAFF.

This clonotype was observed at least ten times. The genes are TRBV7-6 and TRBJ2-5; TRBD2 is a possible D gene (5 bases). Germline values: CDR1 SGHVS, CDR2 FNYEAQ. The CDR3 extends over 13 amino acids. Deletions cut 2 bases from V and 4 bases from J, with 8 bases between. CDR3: CASSLLRVETQYF. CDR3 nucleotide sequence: TGTGCCAGCAGCTTATTGCGGGTAGAGACCCAGTACTTC.

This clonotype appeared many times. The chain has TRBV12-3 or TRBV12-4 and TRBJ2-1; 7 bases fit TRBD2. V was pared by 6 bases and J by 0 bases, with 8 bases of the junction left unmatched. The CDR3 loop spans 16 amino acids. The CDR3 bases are TGTGCCAGCAGGCCCTTGGAGCGGGGCTCCTACAATGAGCAGTTCTTC. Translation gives CASRPLERGSYNEQFF.

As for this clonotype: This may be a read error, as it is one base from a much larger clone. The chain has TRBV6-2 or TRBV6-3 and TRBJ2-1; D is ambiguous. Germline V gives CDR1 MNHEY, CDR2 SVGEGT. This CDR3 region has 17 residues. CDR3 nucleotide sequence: TGTGCCAGCAGTTACTCGGCGACCAGGAACTCCTACAATAAGCAGTTCTTC. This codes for CASSYSATRNSYNKQFF.

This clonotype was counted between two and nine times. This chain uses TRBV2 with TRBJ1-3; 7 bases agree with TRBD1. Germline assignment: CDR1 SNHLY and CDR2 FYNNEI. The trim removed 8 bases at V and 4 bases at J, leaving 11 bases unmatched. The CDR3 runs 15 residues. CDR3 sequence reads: CASGRDRDGGNTIYF. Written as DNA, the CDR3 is TGTGCCAGCGGCCGCGACAGGGACGGAGGAAACACCATATATTTT.

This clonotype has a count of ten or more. CDR3 amino acids: CASTGTRPEEQYF. DNA of the CDR3: TGTGCCAGTACCGGGACTAGGCCTGAAGAGCAGTACTTC. The chain employs TRBV7-9 and TRBJ2-7; TRBD2 matches 8 bases. In germline, CDR1 is SEHNR, CDR2 FQNEAQ (reference sequence). This CDR3 is 13 amino acids long. With 9 bases clipped from V and 7 bases from J, the junction kept 11 bases outside the gene matches.